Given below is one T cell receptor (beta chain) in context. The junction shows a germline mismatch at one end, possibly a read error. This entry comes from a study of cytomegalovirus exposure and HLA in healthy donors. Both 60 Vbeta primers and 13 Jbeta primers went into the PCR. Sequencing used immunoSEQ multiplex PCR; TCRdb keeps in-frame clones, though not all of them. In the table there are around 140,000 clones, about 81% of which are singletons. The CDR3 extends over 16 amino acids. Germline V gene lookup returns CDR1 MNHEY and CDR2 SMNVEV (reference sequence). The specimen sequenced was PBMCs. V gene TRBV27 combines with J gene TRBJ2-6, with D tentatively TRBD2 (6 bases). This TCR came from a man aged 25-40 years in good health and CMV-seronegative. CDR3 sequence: CASSQTRGSGANGLTF. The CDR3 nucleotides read TGTGCCAGCAGCCAGACTAGAGGCTCTGGGGCCAACGGCCTGACTTTC.